The TCR beta chain under discussion was sequenced for a study of T cell responses to AZD1222 COVID-19 vaccine. The CDR3 totals 13 residues. Germline values: CDR1 LNHNV, CDR2 YYDKDF (reference sequence). Trimming took off 3 bases at V and 8 bases at J, with 11 bases between the two ends. As for this clone: Its specificity is unknown.

Broader study findings: A reported finding is that nearly half of spike-specific TCRs target unmutated variant regions. Spike regions recognized by vaccine-associated CD4 TCRs spanned the protein, led by 160-218 and 743-854. Scientists sampled the repertoires only once the peak T cell response had passed.

Profiling relied on immunoSEQ multiplex PCR, and the TCRdb table lists in-frame clones only, not all of them. This repertoire shows about 150,000 clones, roughly nine tenths found once; its top ten account for approximately 3.4%. V and J are TRBV15 and TRBJ2-1; D may be TRBD1 (6 bases). The origin of this receptor is an adult who received the AZD1222 COVID-19 vaccine. The sequences come from peripheral blood, collected 28 days after the second AZD1222 dose. CDR3 sequence reads: CATSRGQIYEQFF. In DNA, the CDR3 is TGTGCCACCAGCAGGGGACAAATTTATGAGCAGTTCTTC.